The 30 T cell receptor beta chains below were found in one sample sequenced in a study of blood T cell repertoires in COVID-19. TCRdb's table, derived via immunoSEQ multiplex PCR, lists solely in-frame clones and lacks some. Here the sample spans around 150,000 clones, approximately 88% being singletons. The sequenced material came from peripheral blood. These receptors were collected from a human donor in a cohort sampled during active COVID-19.

The chain combines TRBV5-4 with TRBJ2-7; 8 positions match TRBD1. Germline loops: CDR1 SGHNT, CDR2 YYREEE (reference sequence). This CDR3 comprises 14 residues. V lost 3 bases and J lost 4; bases outside the gene matches: 6. The CDR3: CASSSWDRLYEQYF. As DNA, the CDR3 is TGTGCCAGCAGCTCGTGGGACAGGCTATACGAGCAGTACTTC.

This rearrangement joins TRBV7-2 to TRBJ2-7, with 10 bases that match TRBD2. This CDR3 region has 15 residues. CDR1 is SGHTA, CDR2 FQGNSA, per germline. V was pared by 5 bases and J by 5 bases, with 9 bases of the junction left unmatched. The CDR3 DNA reads TGTGCCAGCAGCGCCACCATAGCGGGAGGTAACGAGCAGTACTTC. It encodes CASSATIAGGNEQYF.

The chain joins TRBV9 to TRBJ1-3, with D uncertain. Per germline, CDR1 SGDLS and CDR2 YYNGEE. Trimming shortened V by 0 bases and J by 3 bases, and 19 bases separated the two germline ends. The CDR3 runs 18 residues. This chain's CDR3 is CASSVDAPGLVSGNTIYF. CDR3 coding DNA: TGTGCCAGCAGCGTAGACGCCCCTGGCCTAGTTAGTGGAAACACCATATATTTT.

J is TRBJ1-2 and V is TRBV5-1, with 8 bases identical to TRBD1. Per germline, CDR1 SGHRS and CDR2 YFSETQ. V shed 0 bases and J 8 bases; nucleotides not matched to a gene: 6. The CDR3 covers 14 residues. The CDR3 DNA follows: TGCGCCAGCAGCTTGGAAACAGGGGGAAGGGGCTACACCTTC. Translated: CASSLETGGRGYTF.

The chain links TRBV7-9 to TRBJ2-2, with 11 positions matching TRBD2. V trimming: 4 bases; J trimming: 1 base; junction bases outside the gene matches: 5. Germline CDR1 SEHNR, CDR2 FQNEAQ (reference sequence). This CDR3 contains 17 residues. CDR3 sequence: CASSSRLAGRNTGELFF. Written as DNA, the CDR3 is TGTGCCAGCAGCTCAAGACTAGCGGGGAGGAACACCGGGGAGCTGTTTTTT. Complete variable domain (other parts from reference TRBV7-9 and TRBJ2-2): DTGVSQNPRHKITKRGQNVTFRCDPISEHNRLYWYRQTLGQGPEFLTYFQNEAQLEKSRLLSDRFSAERPKGSFSTLEIQRTEQGDSAMYLCASSSRLAGRNTGELFFGEGSRLTVL.

CDR3 residues: CAGLAEYNEQFF. In DNA, the CDR3 is TGTGCGGGGCTAGCGGAGTACAATGAGCAGTTCTTC. The gene calls are TRBV6-5 and TRBJ2-1; 7 nucleotides agree with TRBD2. This CDR3 contains 12 residues. In germline, CDR1 is MNHEY, CDR2 SVGAGI.

The rearrangement links TRBV6-4 to TRBJ2-1, with 13 bases fitting TRBD2. The V and J ends lost 5 bases and 3 bases, in that order; junction bases with no gene match: 1. The CDR3 is 15 amino acids. The germline V gene encodes CDR1 MRHNA and CDR2 SNTAGT. This CDR3 is CASSRTSGGYNEQFF. CDR3 DNA: TGTGCCAGCAGTCGGACTAGCGGGGGCTACAATGAGCAGTTCTTC.

The V and J genes are TRBV6-1 and TRBJ2-6; no clear D. Deletions cut 3 bases from V and 2 bases from J, with 11 bases between. The germline V gene encodes CDR1 MNHNS and CDR2 SASEGT. This CDR3 contains 16 residues. The CDR3 is CASSDSPAPGANVLTF. As DNA, the CDR3 is TGTGCCAGCAGTGACAGTCCCGCTCCTGGGGCCAACGTCCTGACTTTC.

The gene calls are TRBV28 and TRBJ2-7; tentatively, D is TRBD1 (5 bases). This CDR3 contains 11 residues. Trimming left V 6 bases short and J 3 bases short, with 6 bases between. The germline gives CDR1 MDHEN, CDR2 SYDVKM. The DNA of the CDR3 is TGTGCCAGCAGGGACATCTACGAGCAGTACTTC. Translating it yields CASRDIYEQYF.

The gene calls are TRBV7-6 and TRBJ2-5; 7 bases are a match to TRBD1. This CDR3 contains 16 residues. Germline V gene lookup returns CDR1 SGHVS and CDR2 FNYEAQ. Trimming cost V 5 bases and J 4 bases; bases outside gene matches: 13. The CDR3 DNA reads TGTGCCAGCAGCCCCTATTTGGGGACAGACCCAGAGACCCAGTACTTC. This gives the protein CASSPYLGTDPETQYF.

The CDR3 spells CASSLQGQFGYTF. As DNA, the CDR3 is TGTGCCAGCAGTTTACAGGGACAGTTTGGCTACACCTTC. The chain has TRBV28 and TRBJ1-2; 7 nucleotides align to TRBD1. The CDR3 totals 13 residues. V shed 2 bases, J shed 7 bases, and the junction held 4 bases outside the gene matches. Germline V gene sequence: CDR1 MDHEN, CDR2 SYDVKM.

Here the CDR3 DNA reads TGTGCCAGCAGTTCCTCCGGGACTTCCTACGAGCAGTACTTC. Its translation is CASSSSGTSYEQYF. The chain recombines TRBV6-1 with TRBJ2-7; perhaps TRBD2 as D (6 bases). Germline V gene lookup returns CDR1 MNHNS and CDR2 SASEGT. The V end lost 5 bases, the J end lost 1 base, and 12 bases lay between the germline ends. The CDR3 is 14 residues long.

CDR3 sequence (DNA): TGTGCCAGCAGTTTACGCCGGGACTCCCTCAAGATGTACGAGCAGTACTTC. Protein: CASSLRRDSLKMYEQYF. The V call is TRBV27, the J call TRBJ2-7; D is perhaps TRBD2 (6 bases). Germline values: CDR1 MNHEY, CDR2 SMNVEV (reference sequence). This CDR3 region has 17 residues. V dropped 2 bases and J dropped 4 bases, with 21 bases sitting between them.

V usage is TRBV29-1 and J usage is TRBJ2-1; weak D call: TRBD2 (6 bases). Germline V CDR1 and CDR2: SQVTM, ANQGSEA. V lost 6 bases and J 6 bases, leaving 12 bases between the germline ends. This CDR3 is 12 amino acids long. CDR3 nucleotide sequence: TGCAGCGTCGATATTAGCGGCAATGAGCAGTTCTTC. Amino acid sequence: CSVDISGNEQFF.

The chain uses TRBV7-8 and TRBJ2-7; 7 nucleotides line up with TRBD2. CDR1 is SGHVS, CDR2 FQNEAQ, per germline. V shed 2 bases, J shed 0 bases, and the junction held 7 bases outside the gene matches. The CDR3 length is 16 residues. This CDR3 is CASSLSSTSASYEQYF. CDR3 bases: TGTGCCAGCAGCTTAAGTTCTACTAGCGCCTCCTACGAGCAGTACTTC.

To note about this clone: At one end, the junction sequence differs from germline, possibly due to a read error. The rearrangement uses TRBV11-2 and TRBJ2-7; D may be TRBD2 (6 bases). Germline V lookup: CDR1 SGHAT, CDR2 FQNNGV. The CDR3 is 14 amino acids. Here the CDR3 reads CASSLLPWRGEIDF. The CDR3 DNA reads TGTGCCAGCAGCCTTCTACCCTGGCGGGGCGAAATAGACTTC.

This clone was seen once. The chain recombines TRBV9 with TRBJ1-2, with a tentative D call TRBD1 (6 bases). Germline V gene lookup returns CDR1 SGDLS and CDR2 YYNGEE. CDR3 length: 13 amino acids. Trimming pared 7 bases from V and 8 bases from J, leaving 18 bases between. CDR3 in DNA: TGTGCCAGCGGACCCGGGACATCCTGGGGCTACACCTTC. It translates to CASGPGTSWGYTF.

The chain recombines TRBV2 with TRBJ2-3; a weak D match, TRBD2 (6 bases). The CDR3 sequence is 14 residues long. Germline CDR1 is SNHLY and CDR2 is FYNNEI. Trimming took 10 bases from V and 3 from J, leaving 17 bases between them. The CDR3 region is CAIASRERTDTQYF. The DNA for the CDR3 is TGTGCCATTGCCTCCCGGGAGCGTACAGATACGCAGTATTTT.

The CDR3 DNA reads as TGTGCCAGCAGTTTCACAGCCTCCTACGAGCAGTACTTC. Its protein product is CASSFTASYEQYF. This sequence joins TRBV27 and TRBJ2-7, with D uncertain. The CDR3 loop spans 13 amino acids. CDR1 MNHEY and CDR2 SMNVEV come from the germline V gene (reference sequence). V shed 3 bases and J shed 0 bases, with 6 bases lying between them.

The CDR3 region is CASSLTPGGEAFF. The CDR3 DNA follows: TGTGCCAGCAGCTTAACCCCGGGGGGCGAAGCTTTCTTT. This chain joins TRBV7-8 and TRBJ1-1; tentative D call: TRBD1 (6 bases). The germline CDR1 and CDR2 sequences are SGHVS and FQNEAQ. The ends were cut back, 2 bases at V and 8 bases at J, with 12 bases in the middle. This CDR3 has 13 residues. Complete variable domain (other parts from reference TRBV7-8 and TRBJ1-1): GAGVSQSPRYKVAKRGQDVALRCDPISGHVSLFWYQQALGQGPEFLTYFQNEAQLDKSGLPSDRFFAERPEGSVSTLKIQRTQQEDSAVYLCASSLTPGGEAFFGQGTRLTVV.

J is TRBJ2-7 and V is TRBV18; possibly TRBD2 for D (5 bases). This CDR3 region has 14 residues. CDR1 is KGHSH, CDR2 LQKENI, per germline. V was pared by 2 bases and J by 3 bases, with 11 bases between. CDR3 residues: CASSPEAGGYEQYF. For the CDR3, the DNA is TGTGCCAGCTCACCAGAGGCGGGCGGCTACGAGCAGTACTTC.

The chain joins TRBV20-1 to TRBJ1-2; maybe TRBD1 (5 bases). Germline V gives CDR1 DFQATT, CDR2 SNEGSKA (reference sequence). V shed 3 bases and J shed 4 bases, with 12 bases lying between them. This CDR3 contains 13 residues. CDR3 residues: CSASQGIGYGYTF. CDR3 DNA: TGCAGTGCTAGTCAGGGAATCGGCTATGGCTACACCTTC.

A single count supports this clone. The chain couples TRBV28 to TRBJ2-3; 8 bases line up with TRBD2. Per the germline V gene, CDR1 is MDHEN and CDR2 is SYDVKM. This CDR3 is 17 amino acids long. Unmatched junction bases numbered 13, after V lost 6 bases and J lost 2 bases. The CDR3 is CASSSGTRNLFTDTQYF. The CDR3 nucleotides read TGTGCCAGCAGCTCCGGGACTAGGAACCTCTTCACAGATACGCAGTATTTT.

The chain carries TRBV7-9 and TRBJ2-3; 10 positions agree with TRBD2. This CDR3 spans 16 amino acids. V lost 2 bases and J lost 5; bases outside the gene matches: 7. Germline CDR1 and CDR2: SEHNR and FQNEAQ (reference sequence). CDR3 sequence: CASSLSLAGVLDTQYF. The CDR3 nucleotides read TGTGCCAGCAGCTTATCCCTAGCGGGAGTTTTAGATACGCAGTATTTT.

This chain uses TRBV6-2 or TRBV6-3 with TRBJ2-7; 10 nucleotides align to TRBD1. The CDR3 totals 16 residues. Germline V lookup: CDR1 MNHEY, CDR2 SVGEGT. Unmatched junction bases numbered 4, after V lost 2 bases and J lost 0 bases. The CDR3 spells CASSYATGGNSYEQYF. DNA of the CDR3: TGTGCCAGCAGTTACGCGACAGGGGGCAACTCCTACGAGCAGTACTTC.

The chain uses TRBV5-1 and TRBJ2-7; 8 bases are a match to TRBD2. The CDR3 is 16 amino acids. Germline V gene lookup returns CDR1 SGHRS and CDR2 YFSETQ. V was pared by 4 bases and J by 5 bases, with 14 bases of the junction left unmatched. The chain's CDR3 is CASSPFFTGGTHEQYF. CDR3 bases: TGCGCCAGCAGCCCGTTTTTTACGGGAGGGACCCACGAGCAGTACTTC.

The chain carries TRBV10-3 and TRBJ1-4; D is undetermined. The germline V and J ends were trimmed by 0 bases and 3 bases, with 8 bases remaining between them. Germline values: CDR1 ENHRY, CDR2 SYGVKD. CDR3 length equals 15 residues. CDR3 loop: CAISESGGPNEKLFF. The CDR3 DNA reads TGTGCCATCAGTGAGTCGGGAGGGCCTAATGAAAAACTGTTTTTT.

This chain joins TRBV19 and TRBJ1-2; no reliable D call. This CDR3 comprises 12 residues. CDR1 is LNHDA, CDR2 SQIVND, per germline (reference sequence). V lost 5 bases, J lost 5 bases, and 9 bases lay in between. The CDR3 sequence is CASSATEYGYTF. The CDR3 nucleotides are TGTGCCAGTAGTGCAACAGAATATGGCTACACCTTC.

The rearrangement uses TRBV5-1 and TRBJ1-2; 7 nucleotides line up with TRBD1. CDR1 is SGHRS and CDR2 is YFSETQ in the germline V gene. The CDR3 totals 17 residues. Germline trimming cut 5 bases from V and 5 bases from J; bases unmatched to any gene: 18. CDR3 DNA sequence: TGCGCCAGCAGTTCGGGACAGACAGCGGCGCGAGAATATGGCTACACCTTC. It codes for CASSSGQTAAREYGYTF.

The chain uses TRBV7-6 and TRBJ2-5, with D maybe TRBD2 (7 bases). CDR1 is SGHVS and CDR2 is FNYEAQ in the germline V gene. The CDR3 sequence is 15 residues long. V was clipped by 7 bases and J by 4 bases, with 19 bases between them. The CDR3 nucleotides read TGTGCCAGCAACAAGGGGGGGAGACAAGGAGAGACCCAGTACTTC. Its protein is CASNKGGRQGETQYF.